Listed below are T cell receptor beta chains from one sample, sequenced in a study of T cells after yellow fever vaccination. TCRdb re-derived calls from the 5' RACE reads in MiXCR, one entry per CDR3 protein. The sample has 150,000 to 200,000 distinct CDR3 sequences, 6% to 7.5% seen once. This material consisted of CD4+ T cells sorted from PBMCs, taken 5 days after the first yellow fever vaccination. These receptor sequences come from a man between 18 and 35 years old who received the YFV17D yellow fever vaccine. The conserved cysteine and the conserved F or W are not part of the CDR3 here. Some rows mark clone size as missing; the rest say once, few, many or name a class of expanded clone.

v_gene	abundance	j_gene	CDR3aa
TRBV7-2	-	TRBJ1-3	ASSDRASSGNTIY
TRBV7-6	-	TRBJ1-1	ASSSQQGAEAF
TRBV27	many	TRBJ1-5	ASSFRTDQPQH
TRBV11-2	few	TRBJ1-6	ASSRESNSPLH
TRBV15	many	TRBJ2-3	ATSTVPSTDTQY
TRBV11-2	few	TRBJ1-5	ASSFTGLDQPQH
TRBV20-1	few	TRBJ2-1	SAWGPGTSGGAPD
TRBV5-1	few	TRBJ2-5	ASRYSTPQETQY
TRBV7-2	many	TRBJ2-5	ASSLWRNQETQY
TRBV28	many	TRBJ1-1	ASAGLAEAF
TRBV6-5	many	TRBJ1-1	ASSSWTGGSGEAF
TRBV4-1	few	TRBJ1-5	ASSPRGTPTISNQPQH
TRBV9	many	TRBJ2-1	ASSVGLLNEQF
TRBV20-1	-	TRBJ1-1	SAGKGGVTEAF
TRBV12-3/TRBV12-4	many	TRBJ2-5	ASSQQAGGRQETQY
TRBV7-2	few	TRBJ1-5	ASSPEGGGDLPQH
TRBV6-5	-	TRBJ2-5	ASSSPGDETQY
TRBV7-6	many	TRBJ2-1	ASSFWRNEQF
TRBV7-2	-	TRBJ1-3	ASSRDFGNTIY
TRBV18	few	TRBJ1-2	ASSYGTDYGYT
TRBV7-8	-	TRBJ1-5	ASSLNRLKREPQH
TRBV5-1	-	TRBJ2-3	ASSLMGSETDTQY
TRBV3-1	few	TRBJ1-5	ASSHSIQGGQPQH
TRBV20-1	many	TRBJ1-4	SARDLGWDSNEKLF
TRBV7-6	few	TRBJ1-1	ASSSEMNTEAF
TRBV3-1	many	TRBJ1-2	ASSQGLGGYT
TRBV10-1	-	TRBJ1-1	ASSESGQGAEAF
TRBV29-1	few	TRBJ2-3	SVETMTDTQY
TRBV10-2	many	TRBJ2-3	ASKGDAGVDTQY
TRBV7-8	few	TRBJ1-5	ASSLRVRKPQH
TRBV6-1	many	TRBJ1-4	ASSESPRTNEKLF
TRBV10-3	many	TRBJ2-2	AISRDTGTGELF
TRBV6-5	many	TRBJ1-4	ASSYRWGSVTNEKLF
TRBV5-1	many	TRBJ2-1	ASSLGGAGSYNEQF
TRBV12-3/TRBV12-4	few	TRBJ2-5	ASSLAVGAETQY
TRBV11-2	few	TRBJ1-1	ASSLLGSMNTEAF
TRBV4-3	few	TRBJ1-6	ASSHDRLGNSPLH
TRBV19	-	TRBJ2-1	ASSIGTGVYEQF
TRBV6-5	many	TRBJ1-2	ASSRDRLGYGYT
TRBV24-1	many	TRBJ1-5	ATSDPHQPQH
TRBV10-3	-	TRBJ1-1	AITDLGTEAF
TRBV2	-	TRBJ1-2	ASRSEGGETYGYT
TRBV19	-	TRBJ2-2	ASSMGLFSGELF
TRBV5-1	many	TRBJ2-3	ASSPRGEPTDTQY
TRBV7-2	-	TRBJ2-1	ASSLNRNALNEQF
TRBV20-1	few	TRBJ1-3	SASILRGPGNTIY
TRBV29-1	many	TRBJ1-2	SVRGADHGYT
TRBV6-5	many	TRBJ2-1	ASEEPSSYNEQF
TRBV12-3/TRBV12-4	many	TRBJ2-3	ASRSRGRPDTQY
TRBV7-8	many	TRBJ2-1	ASRDRAAEQF
TRBV7-2	-	TRBJ1-2	ASSLVWGGYT
TRBV7-3	many	TRBJ2-5	ASSPLFGGKTQY
TRBV7-9	-	TRBJ2-6	ASRGGRGSGANVLT